The entry below describes one TCR beta chain. Its target is not known. The length of the CDR3 is 13 residues. With 8 bases removed from V and 1 base from J, the gap between germline ends came to 10 bases. Germline CDR1 and CDR2: SNHLY and FYNNEI. A multiplex PCR was run with 60 Vbeta primers and 13 Jbeta primers. Authors' data handling: Later work found about 80 million unique TCR beta chains, with approximately 12 million shared. Profiled with immunoSEQ multiplex PCR; TCRdb holds only in-frame clones, not every one. The V and J calls and clone size are taken from that table; D and trimming were inferred from the DNA. The sample yields 150,000 to 200,000 clones, nearly 80% seen once. This entry comes from a study of cytomegalovirus exposure and HLA in healthy donors. General study findings and limits: A later analysis revealed that TCR association rates differed between HLA loci, peaking at DRB1 and bottoming out at HLA-C. The HLA-A and HLA-B alleles of most subjects were reportedly predicted accurately from TCR beta sequences.

The TCR comes from a woman aged 40-49 years in good health and CMV-seronegative. The sequenced material came from PBMCs. The rearrangement joins TRBV2 to TRBJ2-3; weak D call: TRBD2 (5 bases). The CDR3 protein is CASPTRGTDTQYF. The CDR3 DNA is TGTGCCAGCCCGACGCGGGGCACAGATACGCAGTATTTT.